The next 31 T cell receptor beta chains were all read from a single sample in a study of blood T cell repertoires in COVID-19. Profiling relied on immunoSEQ multiplex PCR, and the TCRdb table lists in-frame clones only, not all of them. Among 150,000 to 200,000 clones, approximately 88% were seen once, and the ten largest hold 6% to 8.5%. Specimen: PBMCs or T cells enriched from blood (not recorded which). The receptor set was obtained from a woman aged 50 to 60 who had recovered from COVID-19.

The rearrangement uses TRBV7-2 and TRBJ1-5; tentative D call: TRBD1 (6 bases). V was cut by 5 bases and J by 6 bases, with 17 bases left in between. Germline loops: CDR1 SGHTA, CDR2 FQGNSA. The CDR3 length is 15 residues. The CDR3 spells CASSHAGTMGQPQHF. CDR3 in DNA: TGTGCCAGCAGCCATGCCGGGACAATGGGTCAGCCCCAGCATTTT.

The rearrangement joins TRBV7-3 to TRBJ2-3; the D gene is possibly TRBD2 (7 bases). Germline CDR1 SGHTA, CDR2 FQGTGA. CDR3 length equals 15 residues. The germline V and J ends were trimmed by 5 bases and 4 bases, with 16 bases remaining between them. For the CDR3, the DNA is TGTGCCAGCAGCCCAAGGGAGGGGGGATCAGATACGCAGTATTTT. Protein: CASSPREGGSDTQYF. The full variable domain, completed using reference TRBV7-3 and TRBJ2-3, is GAGVSQTPSNKVTEKGKYVELRCDPISGHTALYWYRQSLGQGPEFLIYFQGTGAADDSGLPNDRFFAVRPEGSVSTLKIQRTERGDSAVYLCASSPREGGSDTQYFGPGTRLTVL.

The J gene is TRBJ2-2, the V gene TRBV29-1, with 7 bases that match TRBD1. The CDR3 has 13 residues. Germline V gene lookup returns CDR1 SQVTM and CDR2 ANQGSEA. Losses at the gene ends were 6 bases for V and 0 bases for J; bases not matched to a gene: 1. This chain's CDR3 is CSVTGANTGELFF. In DNA form, the CDR3 reads TGCAGCGTAACAGGGGCGAACACCGGGGAGCTGTTTTTT.

V gene TRBV5-1 combines with J gene TRBJ2-1; D is possibly TRBD2 (6 bases). The CDR3 is 13 residues long. Germline CDR1 reads SGHRS; CDR2 reads YFSETQ. V lost 9 bases and J 5 bases, leaving 15 bases between the germline ends. CDR3 residues: CAIGTPGDNEQFF. In DNA, the CDR3 is TGCGCCATCGGGACTCCCGGAGACAATGAGCAGTTCTTC.

The count of this clone is one. The genes are TRBV5-4 and TRBJ2-2; 8 bases are a match to TRBD1. This CDR3 has 15 amino acids. V trimming: 0 bases; J trimming: 5 bases; junction bases outside the gene matches: 3. In germline, CDR1 is SGHNT, CDR2 YYREEE (reference sequence). The chain's CDR3 is CASSLGDRMTGELFF. The CDR3, as DNA: TGTGCCAGCAGCTTGGGGGACAGGATGACCGGGGAGCTGTTTTTT.

A word on this clone: The sample carries other DNA sequences with the same CDR3. V gene TRBV7-9 combines with J gene TRBJ1-2; D is possibly TRBD1 (5 bases). Trimming took 1 base from V and 4 from J, leaving 7 bases between them. Germline values: CDR1 SEHNR, CDR2 FQNEAQ (reference sequence). CDR3 length: 13 amino acids. The CDR3 bases are TGTGCCAGCAGCTTAGGCCAGGGCTATGGCTACACCTTC. It encodes CASSLGQGYGYTF.

The rearrangement uses TRBV7-9 and TRBJ2-1, with a weak D call TRBD2 (6 bases). The V gene lost 1 base and the J gene lost 9 bases, with 7 bases spanning the gap. The CDR3 sequence is 12 residues long. Per germline, CDR1 SEHNR and CDR2 FQNEAQ (reference sequence). The CDR3 here is CASSLGRGEQFF. In DNA form, the CDR3 reads TGTGCCAGCAGCTTAGGGAGGGGTGAGCAGTTCTTC. Full variable domain (rest looked up from reference TRBV7-9 and TRBJ2-1): DTGVSQNPRHKITKRGQNVTFRCDPISEHNRLYWYRQTLGQGPEFLTYFQNEAQLEKSRLLSDRFSAERPKGSFSTLEIQRTEQGDSAMYLCASSLGRGEQFFGPGTRLTVL.

The chain is built from TRBV29-1 and TRBJ2-7; no definite D call. V dropped 4 bases and J dropped 2 bases, with 9 bases sitting between them. Germline assignment: CDR1 SQVTM and CDR2 ANQGSEA. The length of the CDR3 is 12 residues. The CDR3 is CSVGQATYEQYF. The CDR3 region has the DNA TGCAGCGTTGGGCAGGCCACCTACGAGCAGTACTTC.

The chain links TRBV14 to TRBJ2-1, with D perhaps TRBD2 (5 bases). CDR3 length: 13 amino acids. The germline V gene encodes CDR1 SGHDN and CDR2 FVKESK. V was clipped by 1 base and J by 9 bases, with 10 bases between them. In nucleotides, the CDR3 is TGTGCCAGCAGCCAAGGAGGACGGGGTGAGCAGTTCTTC. Translated: CASSQGGRGEQFF.

This rearrangement joins TRBV6-1 to TRBJ2-7; tentatively, D is TRBD2 (5 bases). V dropped 0 bases and J dropped 2 bases, with 14 bases sitting between them. The germline CDR1 and CDR2 sequences are MNHNS and SASEGT. The CDR3 spans 16 residues. The CDR3: CASSEALANPPYEQYF. The CDR3 DNA reads as TGTGCCAGCAGTGAAGCCCTAGCCAATCCCCCCTACGAGCAGTACTTC.

V is TRBV2 and J is TRBJ1-2; possibly TRBD1 for D (6 bases). Trimming shortened V by 6 bases and J by 7 bases, and 18 bases separated the two germline ends. Germline values: CDR1 SNHLY, CDR2 FYNNEI. This CDR3 region has 14 residues. CDR3 loop: CASSAPVRGSGYTF. CDR3 bases: TGTGCCAGCAGCGCACCTGTCAGGGGATCTGGCTACACCTTC.

V and J are TRBV5-4 and TRBJ1-2; 7 nucleotides match TRBD1. V was clipped by 4 bases and J by 7 bases; unmatched bases: 13. Germline CDR1 is SGHNT and CDR2 is YYREEE (reference sequence). This CDR3 region has 15 residues. CDR3 residues: CASSPPTGKDRGYTF. The CDR3 DNA reads as TGTGCCAGCAGCCCCCCGACAGGGAAGGACCGTGGCTACACCTTC.

The CDR3 DNA reads TGTGCCAGCAAAGACAGGGATGGAGCTAACTATGGCTACACCTTC. Translating gives CASKDRDGANYGYTF. The chain employs TRBV5-6 and TRBJ1-2, with 7 positions matching TRBD1. This CDR3 region has 15 residues. Germline CDR1 reads SGHDT; CDR2 reads YYEEEE. The V gene end was trimmed by 6 bases and the J gene end by 0 bases; junction bases not matched to a gene: 8.

The chain links TRBV25-1 to TRBJ1-4; a possible D gene is TRBD1 (6 bases). V dropped 5 bases and J dropped 11 bases, with 12 bases sitting between them. The CDR3 extends over 12 amino acids. Germline loops: CDR1 MGHDK, CDR2 SYGVNS. CDR3 region: CASSLQGDKLFF. CDR3 DNA: TGTGCCAGCAGTTTACAGGGTGACAAACTGTTTTTT. Variable domain in full (rest from reference TRBV25-1 and TRBJ1-4): EADIYQTPRYLVIGTGKKITLECSQTMGHDKMYWYQQDPGMELHLIHYSYGVNSTEKGDLSSESTVSRIRTEHFPLTLESARPSHTSQYLCASSLQGDKLFFGSGTQLSVL.

This rearrangement joins TRBV7-9 to TRBJ2-3, with D maybe TRBD2 (6 bases). The CDR3 is made up of 17 amino acids. V shed 4 bases and J shed 2 bases, with 19 bases lying between them. The germline CDR1 and CDR2 sequences are SEHNR and FQNEAQ (reference sequence). The CDR3 nucleotides are TGTGCCAGCAGCTCCGCGGTGTTAGCGGAGCCCACAGATACGCAGTATTTT. Encoded protein: CASSSAVLAEPTDTQYF. The full variable domain, its missing parts supplied by reference TRBV7-9 and TRBJ2-3, is DTGVSQNPRHKITKRGQNVTFRCDPISEHNRLYWYRQTLGQGPEFLTYFQNEAQLEKSRLLSDRFSAERPKGSFSTLEIQRTEQGDSAMYLCASSSAVLAEPTDTQYFGPGTRLTVL.

This rearrangement joins TRBV7-9 to TRBJ2-7, with D possibly TRBD1 on 5 matching bases. The CDR3 length is 15 residues. Trimming left V 3 bases short and J 4 bases short, with 16 bases between. Germline CDR1 and CDR2: SEHNR and FQNEAQ (reference sequence). Here the CDR3 DNA reads TGTGCCAGCAGCTTGGCTCCGACAGTACAATACGAGCAGTACTTC. It codes for CASSLAPTVQYEQYF.

In this sample, this clone turned up once. The chain employs TRBV7-2 and TRBJ2-3, with 14 bases lining up with TRBD2. Germline V gene data show CDR1 as SGHTA and CDR2 as FQGNSA. This CDR3 has 16 amino acids. V was pared by 5 bases and J by 7 bases, with 8 bases of the junction left unmatched. CDR3 sequence: CASSTRTSGGPHTQYF. In nucleotides, the CDR3 is TGTGCCAGCAGCACCCGGACTAGCGGGGGGCCCCATACGCAGTATTTT.

This clone appeared a few times. The V call is TRBV29-1, the J call TRBJ2-7; weak D call: TRBD1 (7 bases). Trimming stripped 7 bases from V and 4 bases from J, with 23 bases between. The CDR3 length is 15 residues. Germline CDR1 reads SQVTM; CDR2 reads ANQGSEA. The CDR3 is CSASGGSGQPYEQYF. CDR3 DNA sequence: TGCAGCGCCTCCGGGGGCTCGGGACAGCCATACGAGCAGTACTTC.

The chain uses TRBV6-5 and TRBJ2-7, with D tentatively TRBD1 (5 bases). This CDR3 comprises 13 residues. Trimming left V 5 bases short and J 0 bases short, with 8 bases between. CDR1 and CDR2 from the germline V gene are MNHEY and SVGAGI. CDR3 sequence (DNA): TGTGCCAGCAGTCGACAGTTCTCCTACGAGCAGTACTTC. This encodes CASSRQFSYEQYF.

This chain connects TRBV7-9 to TRBJ2-6, with TRBD1 matching 8 bases. The V segment lost 6 bases and the J segment 0 bases; nucleotides outside the gene matches: 7. CDR1 SEHNR and CDR2 FQNEAQ come from the germline V gene (reference sequence). The CDR3 sequence is 17 residues long. In DNA, the CDR3 is TGTGCCAGCAGATCCAGGGGGCGCTTCTCTGGGGCCAACGTCCTGACTTTC. It codes for CASRSRGRFSGANVLTF. Together with reference TRBV7-9 and TRBJ2-6, the CDR3 gives the full variable domain: DTGVSQNPRHKITKRGQNVTFRCDPISEHNRLYWYRQTLGQGPEFLTYFQNEAQLEKSRLLSDRFSAERPKGSFSTLEIQRTEQGDSAMYLCASRSRGRFSGANVLTFGAGSRLTVL.

The rearrangement joins TRBV7-8 to TRBJ1-5, with 7 bases lining up with TRBD1. Germline V gene data show CDR1 as SGHVS and CDR2 as FQNEAQ. This CDR3 is built from 18 residues. V lost 2 bases to trimming and J lost 5 bases; unmatched junction nucleotides: 15. CDR3 sequence reads: CASSLIPGEGAKHQPQHF. The CDR3 nucleotides are TGTGCCAGCAGCTTAATTCCCGGAGAGGGGGCGAAGCATCAGCCCCAGCATTTT.

This sequence joins TRBV5-4 and TRBJ1-4; perhaps TRBD1 as D (5 bases). CDR3 length equals 15 residues. V lost 7 bases and J lost 5, with 18 bases in between. Germline assignment: CDR1 SGHNT and CDR2 YYREEE (reference sequence). CDR3 nucleotides: TGTGCCAGCCGCCGTGGTGTACAGGAAAATGAAAAACTGTTTTTT. It encodes CASRRGVQENEKLFF.

This chain connects TRBV6-5 to TRBJ2-7; 10 bases fit TRBD1. V shed 4 bases and J 5 bases; nucleotides not matched to a gene: 8. In germline, CDR1 is MNHEY, CDR2 SVGAGI. This CDR3 is 15 amino acids long. CDR3: CASSSAGTGVHEQYF. CDR3 coding DNA: TGTGCCAGCAGTTCCGCCGGGACAGGGGTCCACGAGCAGTACTTC.

The chain joins TRBV7-3 to TRBJ2-5, with 10 nucleotides matching TRBD2. The CDR3 contains 14 residues. The V gene end was trimmed by 2 bases and the J gene end by 6 bases; junction bases not matched to a gene: 3. The germline CDR1 and CDR2 sequences are SGHTA and FQGTGA. The CDR3 region is CASSLLAGDQTQYF. The CDR3 DNA follows: TGTGCCAGCAGCTTACTAGCGGGGGACCAGACCCAGTACTTC.

The chain joins TRBV11-3 to TRBJ2-2; 9 positions agree with TRBD2. The CDR3 covers 16 residues. The trim removed 5 bases at V and 4 bases at J, leaving 8 bases unmatched. Germline V gene data show CDR1 as SGHNT and CDR2 as YENEEA. CDR3 protein: CASSESLAGRTGELFF. The CDR3 coding sequence is TGTGCCAGCAGCGAATCTCTAGCGGGGCGCACCGGGGAGCTGTTTTTT. The full variable domain, with the rest looked up from reference TRBV11-3 and TRBJ2-2, is EAGVVQSPRYKIIEKKQPVAFWCNPISGHNTLYWYLQNLGQGPELLIRYENEEAVDDSQLPKDRFSAERLKGVDSTLKIQPAELGDSAVYLCASSESLAGRTGELFFGEGSRLTVL.

This chain uses TRBV4-2 with TRBJ1-5; TRBD1 agrees at 9 bases. Germline V gene sequence: CDR1 LGHNA, CDR2 YNFKEQ. Trimming cost V 0 bases and J 3 bases; bases outside gene matches: 12. CDR3 length: 19 residues. The CDR3 DNA reads as TGTGCCAGCAGCCAAGATCCCATATCCGGGACAGGGAACAATCAGCCCCAGCATTTT. It encodes CASSQDPISGTGNNQPQHF.

This chain links TRBV11-3 with TRBJ2-7, with D possibly TRBD2 on 7 matching bases. CDR3 length equals 12 residues. Trimming left V 4 bases short and J 6 bases short, with 10 bases between. Germline CDR1 reads SGHNT; CDR2 reads YENEEA. The CDR3 DNA reads as TGTGCCAGCAGCTCTCGGGGGGCCGAGCAGTACTTC. Translated, it gives CASSSRGAEQYF.

The genes are TRBV7-9 and TRBJ2-5; a possible D gene is TRBD2 (6 bases). CDR1 and CDR2 (germline): SEHNR, FQNEAQ (reference sequence). The CDR3 sequence is 12 residues long. V lost 2 bases to trimming and J lost 7 bases, with 8 bases between them. CDR3 DNA sequence: TGTGCCAGCAGCTTACAGGGAGGGACCCAGTACTTC. Translation: CASSLQGGTQYF.

This clone showed up just a few times. The chain recombines TRBV4-1 with TRBJ2-2; D might be TRBD1 (6 bases). Deletions cut 1 base from V and 0 bases from J, with 12 bases between. The V gene's germline CDR1 is MGHRA and CDR2 YSYEKL. The CDR3 contains 17 residues. The CDR3 here is CASSQAPDSANTGELFF. The CDR3 DNA follows: TGCGCCAGCAGCCAAGCCCCGGACAGCGCGAACACCGGGGAGCTGTTTTTT.

The genes are TRBV30 and TRBJ1-5; 8 bases fit TRBD1. V lost 4 bases, J lost 5 bases, and 13 bases stayed unmatched. Germline V gene sequence: CDR1 GTSNPN, CDR2 SVGIG (reference sequence). This CDR3 has 16 residues. CDR3 nucleotides: TGTGCCTGGAATGTTGGGGGACAGGCTAGGGATCAGCCCCAGCATTTT. This translates into CAWNVGGQARDQPQHF.

The chain recombines TRBV2 with TRBJ2-3; D might be TRBD2 (6 bases). The V gene lost 3 bases and the J gene lost 0 bases, with 7 bases spanning the gap. Germline assignment: CDR1 SNHLY and CDR2 FYNNEI. This CDR3 comprises 14 residues. The CDR3 DNA sequence: TGTGCCAGCAGTGATGGGGGGAGCACAGATACGCAGTATTTT. This sequence encodes CASSDGGSTDTQYF.